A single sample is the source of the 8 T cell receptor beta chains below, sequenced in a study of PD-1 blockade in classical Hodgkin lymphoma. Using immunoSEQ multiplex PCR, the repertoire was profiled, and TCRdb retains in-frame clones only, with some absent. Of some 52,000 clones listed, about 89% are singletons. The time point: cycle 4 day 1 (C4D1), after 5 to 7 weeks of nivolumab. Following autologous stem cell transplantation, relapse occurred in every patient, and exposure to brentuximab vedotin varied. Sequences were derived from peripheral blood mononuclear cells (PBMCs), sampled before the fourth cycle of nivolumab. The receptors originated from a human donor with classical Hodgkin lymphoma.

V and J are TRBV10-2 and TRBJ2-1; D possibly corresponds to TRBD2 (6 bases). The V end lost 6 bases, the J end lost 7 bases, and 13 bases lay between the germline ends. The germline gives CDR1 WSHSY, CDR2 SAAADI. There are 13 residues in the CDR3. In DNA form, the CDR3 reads TGCGCCAGCAGCCCCCCGACTAGTAATGAGCAGTTCTTC. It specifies CASSPPTSNEQFF.

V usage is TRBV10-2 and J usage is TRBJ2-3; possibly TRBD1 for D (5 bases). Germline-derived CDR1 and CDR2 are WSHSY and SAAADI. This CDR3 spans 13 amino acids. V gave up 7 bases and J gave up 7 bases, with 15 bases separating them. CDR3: CASTTSGSNTQYF. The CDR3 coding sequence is TGCGCCAGCACCACTTCAGGGTCAAATACGCAGTATTTT.

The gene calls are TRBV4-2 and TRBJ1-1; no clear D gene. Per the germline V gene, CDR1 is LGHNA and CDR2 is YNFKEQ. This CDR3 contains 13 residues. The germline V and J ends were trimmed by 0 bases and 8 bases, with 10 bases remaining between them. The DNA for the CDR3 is TGTGCCAGCAGCCAAGAAGGATGGTTAGAAGCTTTCTTT. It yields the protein CASSQEGWLEAFF.

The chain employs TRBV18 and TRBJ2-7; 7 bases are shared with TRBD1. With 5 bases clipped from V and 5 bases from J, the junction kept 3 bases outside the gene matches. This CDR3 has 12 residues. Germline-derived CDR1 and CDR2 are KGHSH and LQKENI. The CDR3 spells CASSATGNEQYF. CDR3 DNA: TGTGCCAGCTCAGCGACAGGGAACGAGCAGTACTTC. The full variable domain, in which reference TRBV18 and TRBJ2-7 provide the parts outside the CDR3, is NAGVMQNPRHLVRRRGQEARLRCSPMKGHSHVYWYRQLPEEGLKFMVYLQKENIIDESGMPKERFSAEFPKEGPSILRIQQVVRGDSAAYFCASSATGNEQYFGPGTRLTVT.

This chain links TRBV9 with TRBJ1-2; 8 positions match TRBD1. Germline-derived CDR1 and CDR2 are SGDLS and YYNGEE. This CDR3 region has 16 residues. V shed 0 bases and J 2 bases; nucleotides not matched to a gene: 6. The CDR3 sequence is CASSVDLRTGNYGYTF. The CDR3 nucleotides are TGTGCCAGCAGCGTAGATTTAAGGACAGGGAACTATGGCTACACCTTC.

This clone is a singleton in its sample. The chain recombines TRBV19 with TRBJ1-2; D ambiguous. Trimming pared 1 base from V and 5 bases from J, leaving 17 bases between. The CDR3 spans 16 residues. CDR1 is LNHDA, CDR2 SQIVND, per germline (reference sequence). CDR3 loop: CASSIVGLPAGYGYTF. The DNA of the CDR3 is TGTGCCAGTAGTATAGTTGGACTCCCGGCCGGGTATGGCTACACCTTC.

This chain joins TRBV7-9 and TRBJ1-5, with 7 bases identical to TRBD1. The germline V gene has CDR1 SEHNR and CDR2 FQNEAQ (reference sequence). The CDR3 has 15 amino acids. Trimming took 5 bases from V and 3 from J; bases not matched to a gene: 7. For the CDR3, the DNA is TGTGCCAGCAGCCAGACAGGGACACTCAATCAGCCCCAGCATTTT. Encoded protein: CASSQTGTLNQPQHF. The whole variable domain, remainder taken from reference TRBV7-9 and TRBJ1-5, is DTGVSQNPRHKITKRGQNVTFRCDPISEHNRLYWYRQTLGQGPEFLTYFQNEAQLEKSRLLSDRFSAERPKGSFSTLEIQRTEQGDSAMYLCASSQTGTLNQPQHFGDGTRLSIL.

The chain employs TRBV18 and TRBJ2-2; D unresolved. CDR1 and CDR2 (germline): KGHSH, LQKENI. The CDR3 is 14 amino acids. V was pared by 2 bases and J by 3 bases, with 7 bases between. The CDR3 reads CASSPASHTGELFF. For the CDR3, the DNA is TGTGCCAGCTCACCAGCTAGTCACACCGGGGAGCTGTTTTTT.